The clone carrying this T cell receptor beta chain was picked up a small number of times. The antigen remains unidentified. Two oligonucleotides, mixed equimolar, formed the beta constant-region primer covering TRBC1 and TRBC2. Ligated cDNA was amplified by four rounds of PCR with nested alpha and beta constant-region primers and SP2. MiXCR was run by TCRdb on the UMI-ligation and nested PCR reads, yielding one entry per CDR3 protein. The sample yields 130,000 to 150,000 distinct CDR3 sequences, 22% seen once. From the second PCR step, alpha and beta chains were amplified apart. The entry originates in a study of naive and memory T cell subsets. Findings of the study overall: A few larger clonotypes appeared in naive repertoires, especially CD8, possibly memory cells re-expressing CD45RA. Naive and memory subsets had different power law exponents for TCR abundance.

Sequenced: naive CD4+ T cells from blood. This receptor was identified in a human donor in good health.

In DNA, the CDR3 is TGTGCCAGCAGTTTGACGGGAGTCACCTACGAGCAGTACTTC. Translating it yields CASSLTGVTYEQYF. The J gene is TRBJ2-7, the V gene TRBV12-3 or TRBV12-4, with a tentative D call TRBD2 (6 bases). V lost 3 bases and J 2 bases, leaving 11 bases between the germline ends. The CDR3 runs to 14 residues.